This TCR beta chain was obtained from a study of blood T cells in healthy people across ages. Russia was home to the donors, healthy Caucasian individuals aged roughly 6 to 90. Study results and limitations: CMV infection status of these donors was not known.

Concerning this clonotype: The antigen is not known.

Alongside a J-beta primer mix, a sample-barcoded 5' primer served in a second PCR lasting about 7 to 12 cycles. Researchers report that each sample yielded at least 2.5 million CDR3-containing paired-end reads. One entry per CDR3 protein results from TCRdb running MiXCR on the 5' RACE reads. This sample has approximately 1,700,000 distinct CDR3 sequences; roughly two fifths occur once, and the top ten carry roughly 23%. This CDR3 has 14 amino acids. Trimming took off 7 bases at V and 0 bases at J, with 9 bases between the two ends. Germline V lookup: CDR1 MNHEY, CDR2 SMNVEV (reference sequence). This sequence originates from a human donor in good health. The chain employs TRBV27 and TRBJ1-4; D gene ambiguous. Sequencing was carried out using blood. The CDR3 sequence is CASKKGATNEKLFF. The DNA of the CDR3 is TGTGCCAGCAAGAAGGGTGCAACTAATGAAAAACTGTTTTTT.